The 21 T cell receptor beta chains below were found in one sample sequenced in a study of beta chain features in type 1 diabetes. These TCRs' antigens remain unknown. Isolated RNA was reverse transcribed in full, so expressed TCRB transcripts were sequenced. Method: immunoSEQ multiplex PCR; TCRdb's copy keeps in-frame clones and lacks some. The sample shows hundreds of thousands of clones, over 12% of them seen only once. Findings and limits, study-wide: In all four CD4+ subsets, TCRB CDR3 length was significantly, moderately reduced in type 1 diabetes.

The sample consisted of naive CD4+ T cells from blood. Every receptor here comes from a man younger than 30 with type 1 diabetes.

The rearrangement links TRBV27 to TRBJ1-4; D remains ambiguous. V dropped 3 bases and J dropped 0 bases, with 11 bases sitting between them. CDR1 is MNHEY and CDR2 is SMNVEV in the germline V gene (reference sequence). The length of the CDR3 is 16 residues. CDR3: CASSFSRHTTNEKLFF. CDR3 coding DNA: TGTGCCAGCAGTTTCTCTAGACATACAACTAATGAAAAACTGTTTTTT.

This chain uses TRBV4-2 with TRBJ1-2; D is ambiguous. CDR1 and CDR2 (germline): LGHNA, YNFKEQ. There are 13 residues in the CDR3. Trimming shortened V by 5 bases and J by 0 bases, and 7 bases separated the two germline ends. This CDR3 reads CASSNTANYGYTF. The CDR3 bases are TGTGCCAGCAGCAATACAGCTAACTATGGCTACACCTTC.

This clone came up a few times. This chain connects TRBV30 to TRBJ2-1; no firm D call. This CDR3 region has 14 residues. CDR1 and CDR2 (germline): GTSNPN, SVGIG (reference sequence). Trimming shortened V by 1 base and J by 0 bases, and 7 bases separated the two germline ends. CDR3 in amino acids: CAWSGLHSYNEQFF. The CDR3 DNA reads TGTGCCTGGAGTGGCTTGCACTCCTACAATGAGCAGTTCTTC.

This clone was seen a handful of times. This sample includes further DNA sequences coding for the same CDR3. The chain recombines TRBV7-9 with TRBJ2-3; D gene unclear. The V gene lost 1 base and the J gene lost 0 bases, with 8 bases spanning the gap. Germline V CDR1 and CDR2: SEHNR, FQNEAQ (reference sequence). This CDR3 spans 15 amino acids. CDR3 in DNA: TGTGCCAGCAGCTTAGGACCCACTAGCACAGATACGCAGTATTTT. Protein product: CASSLGPTSTDTQYF.

The CDR3 coding sequence is TGTGCCAGCAGCCAAGTGTTGGCGGTTAACACTGAAGCTTTCTTT. This encodes CASSQVLAVNTEAFF. The rearrangement links TRBV14 to TRBJ1-1; the D is unclear. Per the germline V gene, CDR1 is SGHDN and CDR2 is FVKESK. V was pared by 1 base and J by 2 bases, with 11 bases between. CDR3 size: 15 residues.

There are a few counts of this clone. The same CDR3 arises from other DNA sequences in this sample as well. CDR3 in DNA: TGTGCCAGCAGTGAAGGGGGGACAGATACGCAGTATTTT. Its protein product is CASSEGGTDTQYF. V and J are TRBV25-1 and TRBJ2-3; D possibly corresponds to TRBD2 (6 bases). With 2 bases removed from V and 3 bases from J, the gap between germline ends came to 6 bases. Germline assignment: CDR1 MGHDK and CDR2 SYGVNS. The CDR3 totals 13 residues.

The DNA for the CDR3 is TGCGCCAGCAGCCCCGGGTCCCCGGGGAATGAGCAGTTCTTC. Protein sequence: CASSPGSPGNEQFF. This rearrangement joins TRBV5-1 to TRBJ2-1; D may be TRBD2 (5 bases). This CDR3 has 14 amino acids. The germline V gene has CDR1 SGHRS and CDR2 YFSETQ. V dropped 4 bases and J dropped 7 bases, with 15 bases sitting between them.

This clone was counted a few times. CDR3 sequence: CASSLTGYTEAFF. Here the CDR3 DNA reads TGTGCCAGCAGCTTAACAGGGTACACTGAAGCTTTCTTT. The chain has TRBV7-2 and TRBJ1-1; perhaps TRBD1 as D (6 bases). The length of the CDR3 is 13 residues. CDR1 is SGHTA and CDR2 is FQGNSA in the germline V gene. Deletions cut 2 bases from V and 3 bases from J, with 7 bases between.

CDR3 protein: CAWSDGLSGELFF. The CDR3 nucleotides are TGTGCCTGGAGCGACGGACTATCCGGGGAGCTGTTTTTT. V gene TRBV30 combines with J gene TRBJ2-2, with TRBD2 as a possible D gene (6 bases). The germline V gene has CDR1 GTSNPN and CDR2 SVGIG (reference sequence). There are 13 residues in the CDR3. V lost 3 bases and J lost 6, with 11 bases in between.

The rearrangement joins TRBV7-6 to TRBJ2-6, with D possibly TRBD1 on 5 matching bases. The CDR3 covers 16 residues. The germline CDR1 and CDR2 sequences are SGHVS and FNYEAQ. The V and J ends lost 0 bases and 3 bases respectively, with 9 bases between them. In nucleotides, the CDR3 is TGTGCCAGCAGCTTAGCGCTAGGGGATGGGGCCAACGTCCTGACTTTC. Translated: CASSLALGDGANVLTF.

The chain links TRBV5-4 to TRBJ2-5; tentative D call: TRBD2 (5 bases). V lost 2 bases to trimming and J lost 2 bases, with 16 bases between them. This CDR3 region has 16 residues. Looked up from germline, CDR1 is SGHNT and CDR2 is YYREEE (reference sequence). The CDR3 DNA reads TGTGCCAGCAGCTTTCCGGTGACTTCGGGGCAAGAGACCCAGTACTTC. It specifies CASSFPVTSGQETQYF.

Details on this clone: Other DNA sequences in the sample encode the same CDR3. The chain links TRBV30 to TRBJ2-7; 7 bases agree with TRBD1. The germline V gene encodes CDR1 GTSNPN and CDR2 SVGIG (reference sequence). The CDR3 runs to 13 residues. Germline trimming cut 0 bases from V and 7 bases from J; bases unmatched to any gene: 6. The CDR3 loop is CAWSVRGPGEQYF. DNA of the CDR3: TGTGCCTGGAGTGTTAGGGGGCCGGGGGAGCAGTACTTC.

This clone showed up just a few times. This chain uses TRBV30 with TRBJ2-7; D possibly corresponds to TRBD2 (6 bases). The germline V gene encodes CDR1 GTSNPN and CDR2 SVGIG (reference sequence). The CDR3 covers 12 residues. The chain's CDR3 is CALAGPSYEQYF. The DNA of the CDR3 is TGTGCATTGGCGGGACCCTCCTACGAGCAGTACTTC.

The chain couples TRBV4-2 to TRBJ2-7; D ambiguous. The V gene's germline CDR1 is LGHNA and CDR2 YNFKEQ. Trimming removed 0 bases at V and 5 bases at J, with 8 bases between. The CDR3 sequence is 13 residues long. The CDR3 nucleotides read TGTGCCAGCAGCCAAGAGGTAGGGCACGAGCAGTACTTC. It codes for CASSQEVGHEQYF.

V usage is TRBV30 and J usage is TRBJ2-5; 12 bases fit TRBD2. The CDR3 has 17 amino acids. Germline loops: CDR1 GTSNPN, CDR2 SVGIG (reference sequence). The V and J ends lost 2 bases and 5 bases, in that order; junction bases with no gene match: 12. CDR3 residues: CAWSLPSSGGGTETQYF. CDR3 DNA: TGTGCCTGGAGTCTCCCCTCTAGCGGGGGGGGCACGGAGACCCAGTACTTC.

DNA for the CDR3: TGTGCCATCACCGGGGCACCTTCCTACGAGCAGTACTTC. Its translation: CAITGAPSYEQYF. The rearrangement uses TRBV28 and TRBJ2-7; TRBD1 or TRBD2 may be the D gene (5 bases each). CDR1 is MDHEN and CDR2 is SYDVKM in the germline V gene. The CDR3 contains 13 residues. Trimming took 10 bases from V and 1 from J, leaving 14 bases between them.

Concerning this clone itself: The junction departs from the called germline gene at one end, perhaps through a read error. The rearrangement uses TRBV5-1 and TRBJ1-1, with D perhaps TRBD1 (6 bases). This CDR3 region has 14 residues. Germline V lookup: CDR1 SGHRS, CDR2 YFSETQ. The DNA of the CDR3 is TGCGCCAGCAGCCTGGACAGAGTCGAGTTAGGGACGATCTTT. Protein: CASSLDRVELGTIF.

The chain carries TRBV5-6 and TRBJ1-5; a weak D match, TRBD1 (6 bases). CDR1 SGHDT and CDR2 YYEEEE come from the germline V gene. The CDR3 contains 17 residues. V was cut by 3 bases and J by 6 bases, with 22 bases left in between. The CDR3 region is CASSSASDRRGFQPQHF. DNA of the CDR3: TGTGCCAGCAGCTCCGCTTCCGACAGGCGCGGGTTTCAGCCCCAGCATTTT.

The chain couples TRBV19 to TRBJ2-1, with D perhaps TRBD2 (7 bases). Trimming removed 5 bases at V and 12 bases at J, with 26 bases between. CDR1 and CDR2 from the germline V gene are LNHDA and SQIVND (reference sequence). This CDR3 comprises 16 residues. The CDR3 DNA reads TGTGCCAGTAGTTCGCTTCCGGGGGGCCCCTTAATGGGGCAGTTCTTC. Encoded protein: CASSSLPGGPLMGQFF.

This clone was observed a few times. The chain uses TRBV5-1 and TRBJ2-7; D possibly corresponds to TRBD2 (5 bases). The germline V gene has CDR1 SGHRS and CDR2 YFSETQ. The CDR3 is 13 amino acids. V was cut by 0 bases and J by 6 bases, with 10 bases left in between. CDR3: CASSLVDSGEQYF. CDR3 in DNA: TGCGCCAGCAGCTTGGTGGACTCGGGCGAGCAGTACTTC.

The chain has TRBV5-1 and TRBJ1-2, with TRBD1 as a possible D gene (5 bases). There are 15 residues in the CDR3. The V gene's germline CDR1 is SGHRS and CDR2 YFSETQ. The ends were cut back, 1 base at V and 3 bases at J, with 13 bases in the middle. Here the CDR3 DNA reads TGCGCCAGCAGCTTGAATCGGGGCCAGCACTATGGCTACACCTTC. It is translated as CASSLNRGQHYGYTF.